The entry below gives a single TCR beta chain sequence along with its context. This sample was included in a study of response to subunit inactivated influenza vaccine. MiXCR, run by TCRdb on the RT-PCR reads, gives a single entry per CDR3 protein. The sample contains hundreds of thousands of distinct CDR3 sequences, around 11% of which appear only once. Germline CDR1 SGHTA, CDR2 FQGTGA. This CDR3 has 14 amino acids. V shed 5 bases and J 10 bases; nucleotides not matched to a gene: 7. This sample also belongs to another study, concerning T cells expressing NK-cell markers. That paper notes: Generation of TCR beta cDNA was performed by 5'RACE template switching incorporating UMIs. These clonotypes, the leaders elsewhere, also led the CD3+CD56-NKG2C+ fraction in a handful of donors.

Sequencing was performed on PBMCs from blood, taken on the day of vaccination. The chain combines TRBV7-3 with TRBJ2-1, with 11 positions matching TRBD2. This clonotype originated in a man aged 45-65 years who received an inactivated influenza vaccine. CDR3 sequence: CASSATSGNREQFF. The CDR3 nucleotides read TGTGCCAGCAGCGCGACTAGCGGGAATCGAGAGCAGTTCTTC.